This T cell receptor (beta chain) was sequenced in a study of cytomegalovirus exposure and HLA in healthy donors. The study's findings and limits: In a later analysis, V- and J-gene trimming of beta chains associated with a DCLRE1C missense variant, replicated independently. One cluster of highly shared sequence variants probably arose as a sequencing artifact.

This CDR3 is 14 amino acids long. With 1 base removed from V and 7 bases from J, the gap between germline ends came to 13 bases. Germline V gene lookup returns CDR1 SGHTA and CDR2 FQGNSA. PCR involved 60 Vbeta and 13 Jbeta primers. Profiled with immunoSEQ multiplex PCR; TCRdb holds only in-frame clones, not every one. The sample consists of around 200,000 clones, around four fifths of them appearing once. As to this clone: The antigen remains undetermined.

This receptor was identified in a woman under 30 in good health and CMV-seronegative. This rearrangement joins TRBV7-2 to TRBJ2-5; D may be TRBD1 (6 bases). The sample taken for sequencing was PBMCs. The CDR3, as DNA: TGTGCCAGCAGCTTAGTGCAACAGGGAACGACCCAGTACTTC. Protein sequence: CASSLVQQGTTQYF.